A selection of T cell receptor beta chains follows, all from one sample in a study of beta chain features in type 1 diabetes. Profiled with immunoSEQ multiplex PCR; TCRdb holds only in-frame clones, not every one. This table holds 200,000 to 250,000 clones, about 11% found once. Sequencing was done on a sample of central memory CD4+ T cells from blood. The receptors were gathered from a young man in good health. Each CDR3 is given with its conserved first and last residue. The D gene is left open where the match is weak. Clone size, where shown, is once, few, many, or a class for clones that have expanded.

J gene,V gene,D gene,clone size,CDR3 DNA,CDR3 protein
TRBJ2-4,TRBV6-1,-,few,TGTGCCAGCACGGGGGAGGGACAAGCCAAAAACATTCAGTACTTC,CASTGEGQAKNIQYF
TRBJ2-3,TRBV7-2,-,-,TGTGCCAGCAGCCCCCGGCTAGCCTATGATCCAGATACGCAGTATTTT,CASSPRLAYDPDTQYF
TRBJ2-3,TRBV9,-,-,TGTGCCAGCAGCGGTGGGGGGTCCCGGGGCACAGATACGCAGTATTTT,CASSGGGSRGTDTQYF
TRBJ2-2,TRBV11-2,TRBD2,few,TGTGCCAGCAGCTCACCACTAGCGACAAACACCGGGGAGCTGTTTTTT,CASSSPLATNTGELFF
TRBJ2-1,TRBV10-3,-,few,TGTGCCATCACCTCAGGTGGGCTAGGGGGCAATGAGCAGTTCTTC,CAITSGGLGGNEQFF
TRBJ2-1,TRBV5-4,-,many,TGTGCCAGCAGCTTGCCGCGGACTGCCTACAATGAGCAGTTCTTC,CASSLPRTAYNEQFF
TRBJ2-2,TRBV29-1,-,-,TGCAGCGTTAAGTTCCAGGGGCCTTTCTCTGGGGAGCTGTTTTTT,CSVKFQGPFSGELFF
TRBJ2-5,TRBV29-1,TRBD2,few,TGCACCTTCGAGCGGCGGGAGGCCGAGGAGACCCAGTACTTC,CTFERREAEETQYF
TRBJ2-7,TRBV2,-,-,TGTGCCAGCAGTGGATTGGCAGAATCCTCCTACGAGCAGTACTTC,CASSGLAESSYEQYF
TRBJ2-5,TRBV27,-,-,TGTGCCAGCAGTTTATCGGCTAGTTGGGAAGAGACCCAGTACTTC,CASSLSASWEETQYF
TRBJ2-6,TRBV15,TRBD1,-,TGTGCCACCAGTGGACAGGAGACATCGGGTGGGGCCAACGTCCTGACTTTC,CATSGQETSGGANVLTF
TRBJ1-1,TRBV15,-,-,TGTGCCACCAGCAGAGCGGGTCTCATGAACACTGAAGCTTTCTTT,CATSRAGLMNTEAFF
TRBJ1-1,TRBV29-1,-,-,TGCAGCGTTAAGGGTAACAGGGCGAGGATCGAAGCTTTCTTT,CSVKGNRARIEAFF
TRBJ2-6,TRBV15,-,many,TGTGCCACCAGCTCTCCAGGGTCTGGGGCCAACGTCCTGACTTTC,CATSSPGSGANVLTF
TRBJ2-7,TRBV5-4,-,few,TGTGCCAGCAGCTCGGGACAAGTATGGTCCGAGCAGTACTTC,CASSSGQVWSEQYF
TRBJ2-7,TRBV29-1,TRBD1,-,TGCAGCGTTGAAGGAGGACAGGCCCCCTACGAGCAGTACTTC,CSVEGGQAPYEQYF
TRBJ2-3,TRBV5-4,-,-,TGTGCCAGCAGCGGCCCTATGGTGGCTGGCACAGATACGCAGTATTTT,CASSGPMVAGTDTQYF
TRBJ2-2,TRBV4-2,-,many,TGTGCCAGCAGCCCCGGCCAAGCTAGCGCCACCGGGGAGCTGTTTTTT,CASSPGQASATGELFF
TRBJ2-5,TRBV7-9,-,-,TGTGCCAGCAGTCCAGGTTCTAGCGTGCAAGAGACCCAGTACTTC,CASSPGSSVQETQYF
TRBJ1-5,TRBV19,TRBD1,few,TGTGCCAGTAGTATCTACAGGGGGCAGGGGCAGCCCCAGCATTTT,CASSIYRGQGQPQHF
TRBJ2-1,TRBV4-3,TRBD2,-,TGCGCCAGCAGCCAAGTATCCCCCTTGGCAGCGGGAGGCCGCAATGAGCAGTTCTTC,CASSQVSPLAAGGRNEQFF
TRBJ2-3,TRBV10-3,-,-,TGTGCCATCAATAGTGAAGGCTTTGGGACAGATACGCAGTATTTT,CAINSEGFGTDTQYF